A selection of T cell receptor beta chains follows, all from one sample in a study of cytomegalovirus exposure and HLA in healthy donors. Here immunoSEQ multiplex PCR was the method, and the copy in TCRdb shows in-frame clones only, minus some. The sample records about 120,000 clones, more than 60% being singletons. The sample taken for sequencing was PBMCs. The receptor source for this set is a man between 35 and 55 years old in good health and CMV-seropositive. Both conserved end residues are part of each CDR3.

V gene: TRBV9
CDR3 protein: CASSVGDSLHEQYF

V gene: TRBV4-1
CDR3 protein: CASSRTSGEANTGELFF

V gene: TRBV7-2
CDR3 protein: CASSSIGASGKETQYF

V gene: TRBV6-5
CDR3 protein: CASSYSAGLGYEQYF

V gene: TRBV19
CDR3 protein: CASSIKGWIGYEQYF

V gene: TRBV29-1
CDR3 protein: CSTNAGGTQYF

V gene: TRBV28
CDR3 protein: CASSQTAGGPHEQYF

V gene: TRBV7-3
CDR3 protein: CASRLGSTDTQYF

V gene: TRBV6-5
CDR3 protein: CASSPGTGIFDTQYF

V gene: TRBV10-3
CDR3 protein: CAMRGLSTGELFF

V gene: TRBV7-2
CDR3 protein: CASSLVPPASGATDTQYF